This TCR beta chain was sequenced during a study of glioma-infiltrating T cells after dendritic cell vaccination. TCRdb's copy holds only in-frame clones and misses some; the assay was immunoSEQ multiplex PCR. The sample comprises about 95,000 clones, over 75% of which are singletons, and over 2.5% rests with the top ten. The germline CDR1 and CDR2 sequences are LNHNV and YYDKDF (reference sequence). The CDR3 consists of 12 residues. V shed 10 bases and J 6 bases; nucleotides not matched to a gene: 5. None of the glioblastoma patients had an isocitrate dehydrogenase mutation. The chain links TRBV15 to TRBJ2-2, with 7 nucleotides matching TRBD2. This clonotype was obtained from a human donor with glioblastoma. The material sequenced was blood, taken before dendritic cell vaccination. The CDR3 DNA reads TGTGCCATAGACCGGGGGGCCGGGGAGCTGTTTTTT. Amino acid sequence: CAIDRGAGELFF.